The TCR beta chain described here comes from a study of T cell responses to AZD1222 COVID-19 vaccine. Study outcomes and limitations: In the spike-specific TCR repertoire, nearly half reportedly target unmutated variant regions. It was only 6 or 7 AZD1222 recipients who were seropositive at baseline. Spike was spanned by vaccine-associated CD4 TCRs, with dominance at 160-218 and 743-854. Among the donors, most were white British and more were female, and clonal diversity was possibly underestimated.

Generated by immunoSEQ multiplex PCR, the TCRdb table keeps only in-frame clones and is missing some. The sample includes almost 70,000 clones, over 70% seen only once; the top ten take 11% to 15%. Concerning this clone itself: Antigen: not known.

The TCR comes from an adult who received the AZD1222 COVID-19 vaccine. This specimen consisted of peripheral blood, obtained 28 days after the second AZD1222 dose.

The CDR3 sequence is CASSLAGWGSYGYTF. The DNA for the CDR3 is TGTGCCAGCAGCTTGGCCGGTTGGGGTTCCTATGGCTACACCTTC. The V and J genes are TRBV5-4 and TRBJ1-2, with no clear D. Trimming pared 0 bases from V and 4 bases from J, leaving 13 bases between. Germline values: CDR1 SGHNT, CDR2 YYREEE (reference sequence). CDR3 size: 15 residues.